One sample yielded the 24 T cell receptor beta chains listed below, sequenced in a study of a mutant IDH1 vaccine in newly diagnosed glioma. Regarding time point: week 47, end of study. Vaccination used 300 ug of mutant IDH1 20-mer peptide per dose, with topical imiquimod. The antigens of these receptors remain unknown. Here immunoSEQ multiplex PCR was the method, and the copy in TCRdb shows in-frame clones only, minus some. The sample lists 50,000 or so clones; roughly 83% were seen once. Sample: PBMCs, taken from a glioma patient whose treatment included an IDH1 peptide vaccine. The receptors stem from a woman in her twenties or thirties with glioma. Some clones in this sample may be carry-over from other donors' samples.

The chain is built from TRBV9 and TRBJ2-3; D perhaps matches TRBD2 (5 bases). Germline V gene sequence: CDR1 SGDLS, CDR2 YYNGEE. V was shortened by 2 bases and J by 1 base, with 14 bases between the two germline ends. The CDR3 is 16 residues long. CDR3 bases: TGTGCCAGCAGCGTCGAGGGCCGCCCAGGCACAGATACGCAGTATTTT. It translates to CASSVEGRPGTDTQYF.

The chain employs TRBV11-2 and TRBJ2-7, with 11 bases matching TRBD2. The CDR3 length is 19 residues. Germline V gene sequence: CDR1 SGHAT, CDR2 FQNNGV. V was clipped by 5 bases and J by 6 bases; unmatched bases: 21. The CDR3 loop reads CASSGVVGLAETGFREQYF. As DNA, the CDR3 is TGTGCCAGCAGCGGGGTGGTGGGACTAGCGGAGACGGGGTTCCGCGAGCAGTACTTC.

This sequence joins TRBV25-1 and TRBJ2-1; D perhaps matches TRBD2 (6 bases). Deletions cut 2 bases from V and 6 bases from J, with 11 bases between. The CDR3 totals 14 residues. Germline-derived CDR1 and CDR2 are MGHDK and SYGVNS. This chain's CDR3 is CASSELGAGNEQFF. CDR3 nucleotide sequence: TGTGCCAGCAGTGAACTGGGAGCGGGCAATGAGCAGTTCTTC.

The CDR3 sequence is CAWSPGLEYTF. The DNA of the CDR3 is TGTGCCTGGAGTCCGGGACTCGAATACACCTTC. V gene TRBV30 combines with J gene TRBJ1-2; weak D call: TRBD1 (5 bases). V lost 2 bases and J 11 bases, leaving 12 bases between the germline ends. Germline V gene data show CDR1 as GTSNPN and CDR2 as SVGIG (reference sequence). This CDR3 has 11 residues.

The chain uses TRBV11-2 and TRBJ2-7, with 8 positions matching TRBD1. The V gene end was trimmed by 5 bases and the J gene end by 0 bases; junction bases not matched to a gene: 12. This CDR3 is 17 amino acids long. Germline V gives CDR1 SGHAT, CDR2 FQNNGV. CDR3 nucleotide sequence: TGTGCCAGCAGCCAGTTCGTACGGGACAGGACCTCCTACGAGCAGTACTTC. This codes for CASSQFVRDRTSYEQYF.

The genes are TRBV7-2 and TRBJ2-7; possible D gene TRBD2, 5 bases. CDR3 length: 16 amino acids. Trimming removed 5 bases from V and 3 bases from J, with 20 bases in between. Germline CDR1 SGHTA, CDR2 FQGNSA. The DNA for the CDR3 is TGTGCCAGCAGCCGCCCTCCAACTAGAGTTAACTACGAGCAGTACTTC. Its translation: CASSRPPTRVNYEQYF.

This chain uses TRBV18 with TRBJ2-3; 14 positions agree with TRBD2. CDR1 and CDR2 (germline): KGHSH, LQKENI. Trimming removed 0 bases from V and 10 bases from J; junction bases left unmatched: 15. This CDR3 comprises 19 residues. CDR3 in DNA: TGTGCCAGCTCACCACCAGGCCATCGGATTGGGGGACTAGCGGGAGCGCAGTATTTT. Amino acid sequence: CASSPPGHRIGGLAGAQYF.

The chain recombines TRBV7-9 with TRBJ2-1; the D gene is possibly TRBD1 (5 bases). The CDR3 is 13 residues long. V was pared by 10 bases and J by 6 bases, with 16 bases between. In germline, CDR1 is SEHNR, CDR2 FQNEAQ (reference sequence). As DNA, the CDR3 is TGTGCCACAGGGTCTCGAATCTTCAATGAGCAGTTCTTC. This encodes CATGSRIFNEQFF.

The chain joins TRBV11-2 to TRBJ2-7, with TRBD1 as a possible D gene (5 bases). This CDR3 has 12 residues. V shed 4 bases and J shed 4 bases, with 8 bases lying between them. Germline CDR1 and CDR2: SGHAT and FQNNGV. The CDR3 nucleotides are TGTGCCAGCAGCTCTCAGGGATACGAGCAGTACTTC. This translates into CASSSQGYEQYF.

The V gene is TRBV7-8, the J gene TRBJ1-1; no firm D call. This CDR3 comprises 16 residues. Germline V gives CDR1 SGHVS, CDR2 FQNEAQ. Between the trimmed V and J ends, which lost 0 bases and 0 bases, there was a span of 11 bases. CDR3 coding DNA: TGTGCCAGCAGCTTAGCAGGACTCCCTATGAACACTGAAGCTTTCTTT. This encodes CASSLAGLPMNTEAFF. The entire variable domain, with the rest obtained from reference TRBV7-8 and TRBJ1-1, is as follows: GAGVSQSPRYKVAKRGQDVALRCDPISGHVSLFWYQQALGQGPEFLTYFQNEAQLDKSGLPSDRFFAERPEGSVSTLKIQRTQQEDSAVYLCASSLAGLPMNTEAFFGQGTRLTVV.

Only one count was recorded for this clone. The CDR3 DNA sequence: TGCGCCAGCAGGGCTGGACTGTTCGGCGAGCAGTACTTC. Its translation is CASRAGLFGEQYF. J is TRBJ2-7 and V is TRBV10-1; TRBD2 is a possible D gene (5 bases). The CDR3 consists of 13 residues. In germline, CDR1 is WNHNN, CDR2 SYGVQD (reference sequence). V was pared by 6 bases and J by 6 bases, with 15 bases between.

The chain uses TRBV2 and TRBJ2-7; TRBD1 is a possible D gene (5 bases). With 7 bases removed from V and 3 bases from J, the gap between germline ends came to 13 bases. Germline CDR1 is SNHLY and CDR2 is FYNNEI. CDR3 length: 13 residues. The CDR3 nucleotides are TGTGCCAGCACCCCCCCAGACAGCTACGAGCAGTACTTC. Translation: CASTPPDSYEQYF.

This clone has just one count. This rearrangement joins TRBV2 to TRBJ1-1; 7 bases align to TRBD1. The CDR3 contains 14 residues. The ends lost 5 bases at V and 5 bases at J; junction bases unmatched: 8. CDR1 is SNHLY, CDR2 FYNNEI, per germline. CDR3 residues: CASSQTGLVTEAFF. The CDR3 DNA sequence: TGTGCCAGCAGTCAGACAGGGCTGGTAACTGAAGCTTTCTTT.

This rearrangement joins TRBV10-2 to TRBJ2-7, with TRBD2 matching 8 bases. CDR3 length: 15 amino acids. Germline values: CDR1 WSHSY, CDR2 SAAADI. Germline trimming cut 2 bases from V and 2 bases from J; bases unmatched to any gene: 5. The CDR3 reads CASSERVAGPYEQYF. CDR3 DNA sequence: TGCGCCAGCAGTGAGAGGGTAGCGGGACCCTACGAGCAGTACTTC.

V and J are TRBV10-2 and TRBJ2-7; 7 bases match TRBD2. Germline CDR1 and CDR2: WSHSY and SAAADI. The CDR3 contains 14 residues. The junction had 3 bases not matched to a gene; V was cut back by 2 bases and J by 2 bases. CDR3 region: CASSEAGLAYEQYF. CDR3 nucleotides: TGCGCCAGCAGTGAGGCCGGACTAGCCTACGAGCAGTACTTC.

The chain employs TRBV7-8 and TRBJ1-5, with D possibly matching TRBD1 (5 bases). With 1 base removed from V and 0 bases from J, the gap between germline ends came to 7 bases. Per germline, CDR1 SGHVS and CDR2 FQNEAQ. The CDR3 is 15 amino acids. The CDR3, as DNA: TGTGCCAGCAGCTTAGGGGGGTATAGCAATCAGCCCCAGCATTTT. It is translated as CASSLGGYSNQPQHF.

V is TRBV19 and J is TRBJ2-2; D is unresolved. Germline CDR1 and CDR2: LNHDA and SQIVND (reference sequence). There are 16 residues in the CDR3. The ends were cut back, 3 bases at V and 1 base at J, with 12 bases in the middle. The CDR3 nucleotides are TGTGCCAGTAGTATTTATCCAGGCGGGAACACCGGGGAGCTGTTTTTT. Its translation is CASSIYPGGNTGELFF.

The chain has TRBV9 and TRBJ2-1; 12 bases are a match to TRBD2. Germline loops: CDR1 SGDLS, CDR2 YYNGEE. The CDR3 is 17 residues long. V lost 0 bases, J lost 0 bases, and 1 base stayed unmatched. CDR3 sequence (DNA): TGTGCCAGCAGCGTAGCGACTAGCGGGAGCTCCTACAATGAGCAGTTCTTC. Protein sequence: CASSVATSGSSYNEQFF.

This sequence joins TRBV15 and TRBJ1-5; TRBD1 might be the D (6 bases). Trimming took 5 bases from V and 7 from J, leaving 24 bases between them. The germline V gene encodes CDR1 LNHNV and CDR2 YYDKDF (reference sequence). CDR3 length: 17 amino acids. CDR3 protein: CATSSGGGVRQGQPQHF. The CDR3 DNA follows: TGTGCCACCAGCTCGGGGGGGGGAGTCCGGCAGGGGCAGCCCCAGCATTTT.

This clone was observed once. The rearrangement joins TRBV6-1 to TRBJ1-5, with TRBD1 identical over 10 bases. Per the germline V gene, CDR1 is MNHNS and CDR2 is SASEGT. V shed 0 bases, J shed 7 bases, and the junction held 3 bases outside the gene matches. The CDR3 loop spans 15 amino acids. The CDR3 DNA is TGTGCCAGCAGTGAAGCGGGGACAGGGGTCCAGCCCCAGCATTTT. Translating it yields CASSEAGTGVQPQHF.

J is TRBJ2-5 and V is TRBV13, with D perhaps TRBD2 (5 bases). There are 13 residues in the CDR3. The V end lost 2 bases, the J end lost 2 bases, and 6 bases lay between the germline ends. Per germline, CDR1 PRHDT and CDR2 FYEKMQ (reference sequence). The CDR3 DNA sequence: TGTGCCAGCAGCTTAAGAGGGCAAGAGACCCAGTACTTC. Amino acid sequence: CASSLRGQETQYF.

The rearrangement joins TRBV5-6 to TRBJ2-7, with 7 positions matching TRBD1. The germline gives CDR1 SGHDT, CDR2 YYEEEE. The CDR3 length is 13 residues. V dropped 0 bases and J dropped 6; count of bases not matched to a gene: 3. The CDR3 loop is CASSLGQGVEQYF. CDR3 DNA: TGTGCCAGCAGCTTGGGGCAGGGGGTCGAGCAGTACTTC.

The chain combines TRBV6-1 with TRBJ1-2; D call uncertain. The CDR3 sequence is 13 residues long. Germline V lookup: CDR1 MNHNS, CDR2 SASEGT. V lost 2 bases, J lost 4 bases, and 8 bases lay in between. As DNA, the CDR3 is TGTGCCAGCAGTGAAAGGGCAGCCTATGGCTACACCTTC. As protein: CASSERAAYGYTF.

This clone was seen a handful of times. The J gene is TRBJ2-6, the V gene TRBV6-1; D gene unclear. In germline, CDR1 is MNHNS, CDR2 SASEGT. V was clipped by 2 bases and J by 4 bases, with 9 bases between them. The CDR3 is 15 residues long. The CDR3 bases are TGTGCCAGCAGTGAACACGGGCGAGGGGCCAACGTCCTGACTTTC. Translating gives CASSEHGRGANVLTF.